These 24 T cell receptor beta chains were all obtained from the same sample, sequenced in a study of cytomegalovirus exposure and HLA in healthy donors. The PCR made use of 60 Vbeta and 13 Jbeta primers. This table comes from immunoSEQ multiplex PCR, and its TCRdb copy is limited to in-frame clones, with some not included. The sample consists of about 180,000 clones, 82% of them appearing once. The sample taken for sequencing was PBMCs. These receptors all stem from a middle-aged man in good health and CMV-seronegative.

The chain has TRBV18 and TRBJ2-5, with D maybe TRBD1 (6 bases). V dropped 5 bases and J dropped 4 bases, with 20 bases sitting between them. This CDR3 spans 16 amino acids. Looked up from germline, CDR1 is KGHSH and CDR2 is LQKENI. CDR3 in amino acids: CASSVPLRGGGETQYF. The CDR3 DNA follows: TGTGCCAGCTCAGTTCCACTTCGAGGGGGTGGAGAGACCCAGTACTTC.

In this sample, this clone turned up a few times. The genes are TRBV11-1 and TRBJ2-3; D may be TRBD1 (6 bases). The germline gives CDR1 SGHAT, CDR2 FQDESV (reference sequence). The CDR3 runs 15 residues. V gave up 3 bases and J gave up 3 bases, with 13 bases separating them. For the CDR3, the DNA is TGTGCCAGCAGCTTTGGACACAGGGAAACAGATACGCAGTATTTT. Amino acids: CASSFGHRETDTQYF.

This chain joins TRBV9 and TRBJ2-2; 9 bases fit TRBD1. The germline V gene has CDR1 SGDLS and CDR2 YYNGEE. The CDR3 is 20 residues long. Losses at the gene ends were 4 bases for V and 6 bases for J; bases not matched to a gene: 22. The CDR3 here is CASSTPRTFRDRVLAGELFF. In DNA, the CDR3 is TGTGCCAGCAGCACCCCTAGGACCTTTAGGGACAGGGTCCTCGCCGGGGAGCTGTTTTTT.

V is TRBV5-6 and J is TRBJ2-6; the match to TRBD1 covers 7 bases. V was clipped by 6 bases and J by 2 bases; unmatched bases: 8. Germline CDR1 is SGHDT and CDR2 is YYEEEE. This CDR3 is built from 16 residues. The CDR3: CASNDRDPPGANVLTF. The CDR3 DNA reads TGTGCCAGCAACGACAGGGACCCACCTGGGGCCAACGTCCTGACTTTC. The full variable domain, with the rest looked up from reference TRBV5-6 and TRBJ2-6, is DAGVTQSPTHLIKTRGQQVTLRCSPKSGHDTVSWYQQALGQGPQFIFQYYEEEERQRGNFPDRFSGHQFPNYSSELNVNALLLGDSALYLCASNDRDPPGANVLTFGAGSRLTVL.

The chain couples TRBV30 to TRBJ1-1, with D unclear. Germline V CDR1 and CDR2: GTSNPN, SVGIG (reference sequence). V dropped 5 bases and J dropped 1 base, with 14 bases sitting between them. The CDR3 length is 14 residues. The CDR3 region has the DNA TGTGCCTGGGGATCTCGGGGAAAGAACACTGAAGCTTTCTTT. Translation: CAWGSRGKNTEAFF.

J is TRBJ2-5 and V is TRBV9, with 11 bases fitting TRBD1. There are 15 residues in the CDR3. The V gene end was trimmed by 3 bases and the J gene end by 5 bases; junction bases not matched to a gene: 6. Germline CDR1 is SGDLS and CDR2 is YYNGEE. The CDR3 reads CASSGTGGTRETQYF. CDR3 nucleotide sequence: TGTGCCAGCAGCGGGACAGGGGGCACCCGGGAGACCCAGTACTTC.

CDR3 loop: CSVGTSVDTQYF. In DNA, the CDR3 is TGCAGCGTTGGAACTAGCGTAGATACGCAGTATTTT. This chain joins TRBV29-1 and TRBJ2-3; 7 bases are a match to TRBD2. The junction had 3 bases not matched to a gene; V was cut back by 4 bases and J by 5 bases. The CDR3 consists of 12 residues. Germline V gene data show CDR1 as SQVTM and CDR2 as ANQGSEA.

J is TRBJ2-3 and V is TRBV7-3; TRBD2 might be the D (6 bases). The CDR3 is 14 amino acids. Per the germline V gene, CDR1 is SGHTA and CDR2 is FQGTGA. Trimming removed 5 bases at V and 0 bases at J, with 9 bases between. The CDR3 nucleotides read TGTGCCAGCAGCCTCGGGACTAGCACAGATACGCAGTATTTT. Protein product: CASSLGTSTDTQYF.

The chain couples TRBV5-6 to TRBJ2-3; no clear D gene. CDR3 length: 14 residues. V was pared by 2 bases and J by 6 bases, with 13 bases between. The germline gives CDR1 SGHDT, CDR2 YYEEEE. The CDR3 DNA is TGTGCCAGCAGCTTAAACTCCCGGCGGGATACGCAGTATTTT. Translation gives CASSLNSRRDTQYF.

This chain uses TRBV7-3 with TRBJ2-1; the match to TRBD2 covers 11 bases. The V and J ends lost 3 bases and 9 bases, in that order; junction bases with no gene match: 7. This CDR3 region has 15 residues. Germline V gives CDR1 SGHTA, CDR2 FQGTGA. CDR3 bases: TGTGCCAGCAGCTTTTCGACTAGCGGGGTTACTGAGCAGTTCTTC. It specifies CASSFSTSGVTEQFF.

The V and J genes are TRBV5-1 and TRBJ2-2, with 13 positions matching TRBD2. The CDR3 runs 16 residues. Per germline, CDR1 SGHRS and CDR2 YFSETQ. The V and J ends lost 1 base and 7 bases, in that order; junction bases with no gene match: 4. Here the CDR3 reads CASSLRTSGSFGELFF. CDR3 DNA: TGCGCCAGCAGCTTGAGGACTAGCGGGAGTTTCGGGGAGCTGTTTTTT. Filled out from reference TRBV5-1 and TRBJ2-2, the complete variable domain reads KAGVTQTPRYLIKTRGQQVTLSCSPISGHRSVSWYQQTPGQGLQFLFEYFSETQRNKGNFPGRFSGRQFSNSRSEMNVSTLELGDSALYLCASSLRTSGSFGELFFGEGSRLTVL.

The V gene is TRBV7-2, the J gene TRBJ1-2; D gene unclear. The CDR3 is 12 residues long. The V and J ends lost 1 base and 4 bases respectively, with 4 bases between them. Germline V gene sequence: CDR1 SGHTA, CDR2 FQGNSA. In DNA form, the CDR3 reads TGTGCCAGCAGCTTAGACAGCTATGGCTACACCTTC. Its translation: CASSLDSYGYTF.

This chain joins TRBV7-9 and TRBJ1-1; 8 bases are shared with TRBD1. The V gene's germline CDR1 is SEHNR and CDR2 FQNEAQ (reference sequence). V gave up 5 bases and J gave up 4 bases; unmatched junction bases: 9. The CDR3 has 15 amino acids. CDR3 in DNA: TGTGCCAGCAGCCCCCCGGGACAGGTAACCACTGAAGCTTTCTTT. It translates to CASSPPGQVTTEAFF.

The genes are TRBV5-3 and TRBJ2-1; D ambiguous. TRBV5-3 is an open reading frame, and its role is uncertain. The CDR3 is 15 residues long. Trimming shortened V by 0 bases and J by 10 bases, and 17 bases separated the two germline ends. CDR3 nucleotides: TGTGCCAGAAGCTTGGGGGCAGCTCCCGTGTCCGAGCAGTTCTTC. This encodes CARSLGAAPVSEQFF.

The chain employs TRBV2 and TRBJ2-1, with 8 bases lining up with TRBD2. Germline V gene sequence: CDR1 SNHLY, CDR2 FYNNEI. V shed 6 bases and J 7 bases; nucleotides not matched to a gene: 8. There are 14 residues in the CDR3. The CDR3 spells CASSKGLALNEQFF. CDR3 nucleotides: TGTGCCAGCAGCAAAGGACTAGCCCTAAATGAGCAGTTCTTC.

This chain links TRBV7-9 with TRBJ2-6; possible D gene TRBD1, 5 bases. Germline loops: CDR1 SEHNR, CDR2 FQNEAQ (reference sequence). Trimming took off 5 bases at V and 4 bases at J, with 18 bases between the two ends. The CDR3 is made up of 17 amino acids. The DNA of the CDR3 is TGTGCCAGCAGCCCTCGATTTGGGGCATCGGGGGCCAACGTCCTGACTTTC. This encodes CASSPRFGASGANVLTF.

The chain has TRBV30 and TRBJ2-5; the match to TRBD1 covers 7 bases. V lost 0 bases to trimming and J lost 2 bases; unmatched junction nucleotides: 3. The CDR3 extends over 14 amino acids. The germline V gene encodes CDR1 GTSNPN and CDR2 SVGIG (reference sequence). CDR3 nucleotide sequence: TGTGCCTGGAGTGTCCGCAGGGGGCAAGAGACCCAGTACTTC. This sequence encodes CAWSVRRGQETQYF.

Only one count was recorded for this clone. The chain is built from TRBV13 and TRBJ2-1, with D possibly TRBD1 on 5 matching bases. This CDR3 comprises 16 residues. Per germline, CDR1 PRHDT and CDR2 FYEKMQ (reference sequence). Deletions cut 5 bases from V and 3 bases from J, with 17 bases between. CDR3 sequence reads: CASSLPRAKDYNEQFF. The CDR3 DNA reads as TGTGCCAGCAGCCTCCCCAGGGCGAAAGACTACAATGAGCAGTTCTTC.

This chain uses TRBV9 with TRBJ1-1; 8 nucleotides line up with TRBD1. From germline, CDR1 is SGDLS and CDR2 YYNGEE. V shed 7 bases and J 0 bases; nucleotides not matched to a gene: 14. The CDR3 contains 17 residues. CDR3 amino acids: CASDFGEGQGLNTEAFF. CDR3 sequence (DNA): TGTGCCAGCGATTTCGGGGAAGGACAGGGTTTGAACACTGAAGCTTTCTTT.

This clone was found once. The rearrangement links TRBV9 to TRBJ2-7; 9 bases are a match to TRBD2. The CDR3 loop spans 15 amino acids. From germline, CDR1 is SGDLS and CDR2 YYNGEE. The trim removed 0 bases at V and 6 bases at J, leaving 7 bases unmatched. CDR3 region: CASSVAGGGVVEQYF. In DNA form, the CDR3 reads TGTGCCAGCAGCGTAGCTGGCGGGGGGGTTGTCGAGCAGTACTTC. Together with reference TRBV9 and TRBJ2-7, the CDR3 gives the full variable domain: DSGVTQTPKHLITATGQRVTLRCSPRSGDLSVYWYQQSLDQGLQFLIQYYNGEERAKGNILERFSAQQFPDLHSELNLSSLELGDSALYFCASSVAGGGVVEQYFGPGTRLTVT.

This clone has a single count. The V gene is TRBV19, the J gene TRBJ2-3; the D gene is possibly TRBD2 (5 bases). Per the germline V gene, CDR1 is LNHDA and CDR2 is SQIVND (reference sequence). The V end lost 1 base, the J end lost 0 bases, and 8 bases lay between the germline ends. The CDR3 is 15 residues long. CDR3 residues: CASSIGGRSTDTQYF. CDR3 coding DNA: TGTGCCAGTAGTATAGGAGGGCGGAGCACAGATACGCAGTATTTT.

This sequence joins TRBV27 and TRBJ2-7, with 8 bases aligning to TRBD2. CDR1 is MNHEY and CDR2 is SMNVEV in the germline V gene (reference sequence). There are 14 residues in the CDR3. V lost 2 bases and J lost 3; bases outside the gene matches: 3. Written as DNA, the CDR3 is TGTGCCAGCAGTTTACTCCTAGCGGGCTACGAGCAGTACTTC. Translated, it gives CASSLLLAGYEQYF.

The rearrangement uses TRBV13 and TRBJ1-2, with 9 bases aligning to TRBD1. The CDR3 consists of 14 residues. V was clipped by 5 bases and J by 3 bases; unmatched bases: 4. Germline loops: CDR1 PRHDT, CDR2 FYEKMQ (reference sequence). The CDR3 DNA is TGTGCCAGCAGCCGAGACAGGGGGGACTATGGCTACACCTTC. Its protein product is CASSRDRGDYGYTF.

This clone has only a few counts. CDR3 sequence: CASFGGRGDTQYF. Written as DNA, the CDR3 is TGTGCCAGCTTCGGGGGGCGCGGAGATACGCAGTATTTT. This chain links TRBV6-1 with TRBJ2-3; D is perhaps TRBD2 (7 bases). CDR3 length: 13 amino acids. Trimming removed 8 bases from V and 5 bases from J, with 14 bases in between. Germline V lookup: CDR1 MNHNS, CDR2 SASEGT.